This T cell receptor (beta chain) was observed in a study of T cells in Graves' hyperthyroidism and ophthalmopathy (dated by TCRdb to the late 2010s). Context from the whole study: Peripheral blood samples were taken at the time of initial diagnosis, prior to any treatment. The paper reports TCR Vbeta CDR3 sequencing of more than 120 peripheral blood samples: approximately 41 ophthalmopathy, under 85 hyperthyroidism and 17 progressor patients. A discovery cohort of approximately 97 patients, roughly 45 with Graves' ophthalmopathy and 55 to 60 with stable Graves' hyperthyroidism, was used to find distinguishing TCR V-J signatures. Once sampling was done, hyperthyroidism patients were given methimazole at a starting dose of 30 mg daily, whereas ophthalmopathy patients were given high-dose intravenous methylprednisolone. In about 6 Graves' hyperthyroidism patients, the study also compared T-cell repertoires from thyroid tissue with T-cell repertoires from blood. The 100 discovery patients were randomly split 7:3 into training and test sets. Prospective prediction of ophthalmopathy was tested in an independent validation cohort consisting of 18 to 20 hyperthyroidism patients and some 17 patients who later progressed to ophthalmopathy. Broad study findings and their caveats: No statistical method was used to set the sample size in advance, and investigators knew the group allocation. Most expanded thyroid clonotypes (frequency above 0.001) were also detected in blood, suggesting blood repertoires may reflect thyroid immune responses. A 13 V-J signature model separated ophthalmopathy from stable hyperthyroidism, with approximately 87% sensitivity and 81.08% specificity in cross-validation and 80%/75% in testing. In validation, the model predicted progression to ophthalmopathy with just under 71% sensitivity and over 72% specificity, a median of 6.5 months before onset.

In the ophthalmopathy patients, disease was moderately to severely active, with a Clinical Activity Score of 3 or more, a NOSPECS grade of 4 or more, and a duration of less than 3 months. The study excluded patients with uncontrolled infections, other autoimmune diseases, pregnancy or lactation. Diagnoses were established on the basis of clinical symptoms, serum thyroxine and TRAb, thyroid ultrasound, and orbital computed tomography. Ficoll-Paque density gradient centrifugation was used to isolate PBMCs from 9.5 to 10 ml of fresh peripheral blood. Trizol reagent was used to extract total RNA, and RNA quality was then checked on an Agilent 2100 Bioanalyzer. V is reduced by 7 bases and J by 0 bases, leaving a spacing of 14 bases between them. The germline V gene supplies CDR1 LGHNA and CDR2 YNFKEQ. Counted from cysteine to phenylalanine, this CDR3 has 15 amino acids. The sequence is cut down to CDR3 DNA, 45 bases in frame from base 1.

For this clonotype: What this receptor recognizes is not known. The sample holds no much larger clone one base away, and base qualities are not on file.

The TCR beta CDR3 regions were amplified from the RNA transcripts. For the first round of RT-PCR on the TCR CDR3, the HTBI primer set was used together with the Qiagen OneStep RT-PCR kit. Libraries were constructed in a second round of multiplex PCR, after which size selection and purification were performed. Sequencing of the libraries was done on an Illumina HiSeq2000 using paired-end 100 bp reads. The paper's data handling went like this. Raw data were processed with SOAPnuke, discarding reads with adapters, uncalled bases, mean Phred below 15, or no exact constant-primer or identifier match. COPE v1.2.5 was used to merge the high-quality paired reads, and each unique nucleotide sequence was defined as a clonotype. MiTCR v1.1 was used to align the clonotypes against IMGT TRBV, TRBD and TRBJ reference segments. Analysis was restricted to V-J combinations with a frequency above 0.0001, which covered roughly 99% of repertoires. The TCS score was defined as F50 (clonal expansion) divided by E x V (chaos), with BLOSUM62-based TCRdist calculated between CDR3 peptides within each V-J. Welch's t-statistics and random forest reduced roughly 530 V-J features to 10 to 15, which were used in a naive Bayes classifier (R e1071). TCRdb reworked the public reads: Q25 trimming with fastp, MiXCR clone assembly, productive beta chains retained. Each CDR3 protein gets just one entry, which takes the most common genes and DNA from the rows behind it. V and J calls and clone size were set by TCRdb, not the authors. This sample gives 500,000 or so distinct CDR3 sequences in total; about 15% of them show up just once. About 16% of the sample is in the top ten clones.

The rearrangement combines TRBV4-2 with TRBJ2-3; the D gene is perhaps TRBD1, from 6 matching bases. The source material was blood. The clonotype originates from a woman in her late teens or twenties with Graves' ophthalmopathy. The DNA reads as follows: TGTGCCAGCATCCTGACAGGAGTGAGCACAGATACGCAGTATTTT. This sequence encodes CASILTGVSTDTQYF.